This T cell receptor (beta chain) was recorded in a study of CXCR3-negative and CXCR3-positive naive CD8 T cells. Turning to the study itself: Each library held about 1.5 +/- 0.3 million TRB reads, about 140 million in total.

In preparing the TRB cDNA libraries, 5' RACE with UMI labels was used. No DNA is given; TCRdb re-called the 5' RACE reads and lists each CDR3 protein once. This specimen shows about 110,000 distinct CDR3 sequences; the ten leading clones hold 0.38%. On this clonotype: Antigen specificity is unknown.

Among CD8+ T cells, naive ones were CD45RO-CCR7+CD27+CD95-. Study-level results: Naive cells that were CXCR3-negative or CXCR3-positive used TRBV-TRBJ genes alike, while memory cells diverged. Naive cells with CXCR3 showed TRB CDR3s that were more hydrophobic than those in CXCR3-negative naive cells. Memory CD8+ T cell repertoires were far less diverse than both naive subsets.

Sequenced input: naive CXCR3+ CD8+ T cells from blood. Subset meaning: CD45RO-CCR7+CD27+CD95- naive CD8+ T cells expressing CXCR3 (TNR3+). This TCR was sampled from a human donor in good health. Some clones in this sample may be carry-over from other donors' samples.

This CDR3 is CASSLFGGLNTEAFF. This sequence joins TRBV27 and TRBJ1-1; the D call from TCRdb, TRBD1, cannot be confirmed without DNA. Germline V gene lookup returns CDR1 MNHEY and CDR2 SMNVEV (reference sequence). The CDR3 sequence is 15 residues long.